The following is a TCR beta chain sequence with its context. V lost 2 bases and J lost 5, with 15 bases in between. CDR3 length: 15 residues. Germline-derived CDR1 and CDR2 are LGHNA and YNFKEQ. TCRdb analysed the 5' RACE reads with MiXCR anew, one entry per CDR3 protein. The sample lists hundreds of thousands of distinct CDR3 sequences, roughly 18% occurring once. This sample is drawn from a study of identical twins. The same sample was also studied in work on T cells expressing NK-cell markers. Per that paper: Seven HCMV-seropositive donors and one seronegative donor made up the eight sequenced donors.

The V call is TRBV4-2, the J call TRBJ2-5; possibly TRBD2 for D (5 bases). The receptor was derived from a woman aged 18-29 years in good health. The sequencing input was PBMCs. CDR3 nucleotide sequence: TGTGCCAGCAGCCAAAAAGCGGTACCTTGGGAGACCCAGTACTTC. Its protein product is CASSQKAVPWETQYF.